This T cell receptor (beta chain) is drawn from a study of blood T cell repertoires in COVID-19. Across the whole study: The origin of the acute and convalescent COVID-19 samples was the United States, Italy and Spain. PBMCs, B-cell-depleted T cells, or T cells provided the cDNA or gDNA that made up the material.

This clone was seen only a few times. Germline CDR1 and CDR2: PRHDT and FYEKMQ (reference sequence). CDR3 length equals 16 residues. With V trimmed by 3 bases and J by 4 bases, 7 bases remained unmatched. Clones were read by immunoSEQ multiplex PCR, and TCRdb kept only the in-frame ones, dropping some. The table shows some 120,000 clones, with roughly four fifths occurring only once. The rearrangement joins TRBV13 to TRBJ2-2, with 8 positions matching TRBD2. Sequenced material: peripheral blood. This receptor was taken from a human donor in a cohort sampled during active COVID-19. The CDR3 loop reads CASSFLRGGRTGELFF. The CDR3 DNA is TGTGCCAGCAGCTTCCTACGGGGGGGCCGCACCGGGGAGCTGTTTTTT.